Listed below are T cell receptor beta chains from one sample, sequenced in a study of T cell responses to AZD1222 COVID-19 vaccine. Assay used: immunoSEQ multiplex PCR; TCRdb lists only in-frame clones, some missing. This sample has approximately 150,000 clones; 80% to 95% occur once, and the top ten carry over 1%. The specimen was peripheral blood, collected 28 days after the second AZD1222 dose. These receptors came from an adult who received the AZD1222 COVID-19 vaccine. Both conserved end residues are part of each CDR3. A D gene is named only where the DNA matches it firmly. Size tells how often a clone was seen (once, few, many) or the class of an expanded clone, and some rows leave it out.

cdr3_nt: TGTGCTAGTGGTCTAAGCACAGATACGCAGTATTTT
cdr3_aa: CASGLSTDTQYF
v_call: TRBV12-5
clone_size: once
d_call: .
j_call: TRBJ2-3

cdr3_nt: TGCAGCGTTGTGGTAGGGGGTCGGTACGAGCAGTACTTC
cdr3_aa: CSVVVGGRYEQYF
v_call: TRBV29-1
clone_size: .
d_call: .
j_call: TRBJ2-7

cdr3_nt: TGCGCCAGCAGCCAAGAAGGCAGGGAGAGGAACGAGCAGTACTTC
cdr3_aa: CASSQEGRERNEQYF
v_call: TRBV4-1
clone_size: .
d_call: .
j_call: TRBJ2-7

cdr3_nt: TGTGCCAGCAGCTTAGAGCCCCCGACTAGCACCGAGCAGTACTTC
cdr3_aa: CASSLEPPTSTEQYF
v_call: TRBV7-9
clone_size: once
d_call: TRBD2
j_call: TRBJ2-7

cdr3_nt: TGTGCCAGCAGTGAATCCCTAGCGGGGGGTTTAGAGACCCAGTACTTC
cdr3_aa: CASSESLAGGLETQYF
v_call: TRBV2
clone_size: few
d_call: TRBD2
j_call: TRBJ2-5

cdr3_nt: TGTGCCAGCAGCTTAGCCTTGAACACTGAAGCTTTCTTT
cdr3_aa: CASSLALNTEAFF
v_call: TRBV11-2
clone_size: .
d_call: .
j_call: TRBJ1-1

cdr3_nt: TGTGCCATCAGTGAGTCCGAGAGGGAGTTCTTC
cdr3_aa: CAISESEREFF
v_call: TRBV10-3
clone_size: .
d_call: .
j_call: TRBJ2-1

cdr3_nt: TGTGCCAGCAGTACAACCCGCCGGGGACGGTACAATGAGCAGTTCTTC
cdr3_aa: CASSTTRRGRYNEQFF
v_call: TRBV28
clone_size: .
d_call: .
j_call: TRBJ2-1

cdr3_nt: TGTGCCAGCAGCTTAGGGCCGGGGTACAATGAGCAGTTCTTC
cdr3_aa: CASSLGPGYNEQFF
v_call: TRBV7-2
clone_size: once
d_call: .
j_call: TRBJ2-1

cdr3_nt: TGTGCCAGCAGACCTCAACCGGGACAGCCTTATGGCTACACCTTC
cdr3_aa: CASRPQPGQPYGYTF
v_call: TRBV2
clone_size: once
d_call: TRBD1
j_call: TRBJ1-2

cdr3_nt: TGTGCCAGCTCACCCGTCCCGGGACAGGGTGCGTCCCTCCACTTT
cdr3_aa: CASSPVPGQGASLHF
v_call: TRBV18
clone_size: few
d_call: TRBD1
j_call: TRBJ1-6

cdr3_nt: TGTGCCACCAGCAGCCCCCCGCGAGGGGCGAGTAACTATGGCTACACCTTC
cdr3_aa: CATSSPPRGASNYGYTF
v_call: TRBV15
clone_size: .
d_call: .
j_call: TRBJ1-2

cdr3_nt: TGTGCCAGCAGCCGTACCGGGACAGGGGCGGGCTACACCTTC
cdr3_aa: CASSRTGTGAGYTF
v_call: TRBV6-2/TRBV6-3
clone_size: .
d_call: TRBD1
j_call: TRBJ1-2

cdr3_nt: TGTGCCAGCAGCTTAGATGGAGGGCCCTCCTACGAGCAGTACTTC
cdr3_aa: CASSLDGGPSYEQYF
v_call: TRBV7-6
clone_size: .
d_call: .
j_call: TRBJ2-7

cdr3_nt: TGTGCCAGCAGTCGAGGGACTCCCGGAGGGGGTCAGCCCCAGCATTTT
cdr3_aa: CASSRGTPGGGQPQHF
v_call: TRBV6-6
clone_size: .
d_call: .
j_call: TRBJ1-5

cdr3_nt: TGTGCCAGCAGCCGTCAAGGTATGAACACTGAAGCTTTCTTT
cdr3_aa: CASSRQGMNTEAFF
v_call: TRBV4-2
clone_size: .
d_call: .
j_call: TRBJ1-1

cdr3_nt: TGTGCCAGCAGCCCTCGGGACAACTATGAAAAACTGTTTTTT
cdr3_aa: CASSPRDNYEKLFF
v_call: TRBV3-1/TRBV3-2
clone_size: .
d_call: .
j_call: TRBJ1-4

cdr3_nt: TGTGCCACCAGCCCCAGCCAGGGGATGAGGAACACTGAAGCTTTCTTT
cdr3_aa: CATSPSQGMRNTEAFF
v_call: TRBV15
clone_size: .
d_call: .
j_call: TRBJ1-1

cdr3_nt: TGTGCCAGCAGTAGGAGTAGCTACAATGAGCAGTTCTTC
cdr3_aa: CASSRSSYNEQFF
v_call: TRBV27
clone_size: .
d_call: .
j_call: TRBJ2-1

cdr3_nt: TGTGCCAGTCGAGCTCAGGAACCTGAAGCTTTCTTT
cdr3_aa: CASRAQEPEAFF
v_call: TRBV19
clone_size: .
d_call: .
j_call: TRBJ1-1

cdr3_nt: TGTGCCAGCAGCCATAAGTTAGGAGGCCCTAACTATGGCTACACCTTC
cdr3_aa: CASSHKLGGPNYGYTF
v_call: TRBV4-2
clone_size: .
d_call: .
j_call: TRBJ1-2

cdr3_nt: TGTGCCAGCAGCATCCTGGGGGGGACTGAAGCTTTCTTT
cdr3_aa: CASSILGGTEAFF
v_call: TRBV7-8
clone_size: .
d_call: .
j_call: TRBJ1-1

cdr3_nt: TGTGCCAGCAGCTTAGGAGCGGGGGTGGATGAGCAGTTCTTC
cdr3_aa: CASSLGAGVDEQFF
v_call: TRBV11-1
clone_size: .
d_call: TRBD2
j_call: TRBJ2-1

cdr3_nt: TGTGCCAGCTCACCGGGGGGGACGGGAATTTACAATGAGCAGTTCTTC
cdr3_aa: CASSPGGTGIYNEQFF
v_call: TRBV18
clone_size: .
d_call: TRBD2
j_call: TRBJ2-1

cdr3_nt: TGTGCCAGCAGCGCCGGGACTAGCGGTAGACGGATGGGAAACATTCAGTACTTC
cdr3_aa: CASSAGTSGRRMGNIQYF
v_call: TRBV9
clone_size: .
d_call: TRBD2
j_call: TRBJ2-4

cdr3_nt: TGTGCCAGCAGTGAAGGCGACAGAAGCTATGGCTACACCTTC
cdr3_aa: CASSEGDRSYGYTF
v_call: TRBV6-1
clone_size: .
d_call: .
j_call: TRBJ1-2

cdr3_nt: TGCAGCGTTGGGTTCGGGACAGGTTCGAATGAGCAGTTCTTC
cdr3_aa: CSVGFGTGSNEQFF
v_call: TRBV29-1
clone_size: .
d_call: TRBD1
j_call: TRBJ2-1

cdr3_nt: TGTGCCAGCAGCCAAGAGGCCGCGGGGCCCGATGAGCAGTTCTTC
cdr3_aa: CASSQEAAGPDEQFF
v_call: TRBV4-2
clone_size: few
d_call: .
j_call: TRBJ2-1

cdr3_nt: TGCGCCAGCAGCTTGGTACAGGGGGCTATCGGGAACACTGAAGCTTTCTTT
cdr3_aa: CASSLVQGAIGNTEAFF
v_call: TRBV5-1
clone_size: few
d_call: TRBD1
j_call: TRBJ1-1

cdr3_nt: TGTGCCAGCAGCTTAGGGACAGGGGTGAACACTGAAGCTTTCTTT
cdr3_aa: CASSLGTGVNTEAFF
v_call: TRBV7-2
clone_size: .
d_call: TRBD1
j_call: TRBJ1-1

cdr3_nt: TGTGCCAGCAGCTCAAACAGGGTCCGCGCTGAAGCTTTCTTT
cdr3_aa: CASSSNRVRAEAFF
v_call: TRBV11-2
clone_size: .
d_call: .
j_call: TRBJ1-1

cdr3_nt: TGTGCCAGCAGCTATGACAGGGTGGCCTACAATGAGCAGTTCTTC
cdr3_aa: CASSYDRVAYNEQFF
v_call: TRBV7-9
clone_size: .
d_call: TRBD1
j_call: TRBJ2-1

cdr3_nt: TGCGCCAGCAGTAGTATGTTGCTTCGGACAGCCGAACACTACGAGCAGTACTTC
cdr3_aa: CASSSMLLRTAEHYEQYF
v_call: TRBV5-1
clone_size: few
d_call: .
j_call: TRBJ2-7

cdr3_nt: TGTGCCAGCAGCCAGAAACAAACCGGGACCCCATCTAACCAAGAGACCCAGTACTTC
cdr3_aa: CASSQKQTGTPSNQETQYF
v_call: TRBV21-1
clone_size: .
d_call: .
j_call: TRBJ2-5

cdr3_nt: TGTGCCAGCAGCCAAGGGCTAGCGGGGGGAGCACGGGCAGATACGCAGTATTTT
cdr3_aa: CASSQGLAGGARADTQYF
v_call: TRBV4-2
clone_size: .
d_call: TRBD2
j_call: TRBJ2-3

cdr3_nt: TGTGCCAGCAGTTTAGGTAGAGATACGCAGTATTTT
cdr3_aa: CASSLGRDTQYF
v_call: TRBV27
clone_size: .
d_call: .
j_call: TRBJ2-3

cdr3_nt: TGTGCCAGCAGCTCGGGGGCGGGGGCCATGCATACGCAGTATTTT
cdr3_aa: CASSSGAGAMHTQYF
v_call: TRBV11-3
clone_size: .
d_call: .
j_call: TRBJ2-3

cdr3_nt: TGTGCCAGCAGTCCAGGGGGGTTCATGAACACTGAAGCTTTCTTT
cdr3_aa: CASSPGGFMNTEAFF
v_call: TRBV6-2/TRBV6-3
clone_size: .
d_call: TRBD1
j_call: TRBJ1-1

cdr3_nt: TGTGCCAGCAGTCCTCTACCATTCACCGGGACGGAAGTAAATTCACCCCTCCACTTT
cdr3_aa: CASSPLPFTGTEVNSPLHF
v_call: TRBV3-1/TRBV3-2
clone_size: .
d_call: .
j_call: TRBJ1-6

cdr3_nt: TGTGCCAGCAGCCCCCGGACGGAAGGGCCCGGGCCCTATGGCTACACCTTC
cdr3_aa: CASSPRTEGPGPYGYTF
v_call: TRBV9
clone_size: few
d_call: .
j_call: TRBJ1-2

cdr3_nt: TGTGCCAGCTCACCACAGTCCGGGCGGGCCGGGGAGCTGTTTTTT
cdr3_aa: CASSPQSGRAGELFF
v_call: TRBV18
clone_size: .
d_call: .
j_call: TRBJ2-2

cdr3_nt: TGTGCCAGCAGCTTCAGGCGGCCTACTGAAGCTTTCTTT
cdr3_aa: CASSFRRPTEAFF
v_call: TRBV7-9
clone_size: .
d_call: .
j_call: TRBJ1-1

cdr3_nt: TGTGCCAGCAGTTTGACCGGGCAGAACACTGAAGCTTTCTTT
cdr3_aa: CASSLTGQNTEAFF
v_call: TRBV27
clone_size: .
d_call: .
j_call: TRBJ1-1

cdr3_nt: TGTGCCAGCAGCCAAGGGGGGGAGTTAGAGACCCAGTACTTC
cdr3_aa: CASSQGGELETQYF
v_call: TRBV4-2
clone_size: .
d_call: .
j_call: TRBJ2-5

cdr3_nt: TGCGCCAGCAGCTTGGTGGGGACGGGCTACGAGCAGTACTTC
cdr3_aa: CASSLVGTGYEQYF
v_call: TRBV5-1
clone_size: .
d_call: .
j_call: TRBJ2-7

cdr3_nt: TGTGCCAGCAGCCAAGGGTTGGGACAGGAAAATTCACCCCTCCACTTT
cdr3_aa: CASSQGLGQENSPLHF
v_call: TRBV3-1/TRBV3-2
clone_size: .
d_call: TRBD1
j_call: TRBJ1-6

cdr3_nt: TGTGCCAGCAGGACCCGGGATACGCAGTATTTT
cdr3_aa: CASRTRDTQYF
v_call: TRBV28
clone_size: .
d_call: .
j_call: TRBJ2-3

cdr3_nt: TGCGCCAGCAGCCGAGGACAGGGTACTGTTTACGAGCAGTACTTC
cdr3_aa: CASSRGQGTVYEQYF
v_call: TRBV4-3
clone_size: .
d_call: TRBD1
j_call: TRBJ2-7

cdr3_nt: .
cdr3_aa: CASSKFGQGATDTQYF
v_call: TRBV21-1
clone_size: .
d_call: .
j_call: TRBJ2-3

cdr3_nt: TGTGCCAGCAGCCCCCCCCTGCGGGAGGGCCCCTACGAGCAGTACTTC
cdr3_aa: CASSPPLREGPYEQYF
v_call: TRBV9
clone_size: .
d_call: TRBD2
j_call: TRBJ2-7

cdr3_nt: TGTGCCAGCAGTAAGGACAGCCTAGGGAACACTGAAGCTTTCTTT
cdr3_aa: CASSKDSLGNTEAFF
v_call: TRBV9
clone_size: .
d_call: .
j_call: TRBJ1-1

cdr3_nt: TGTGCCAGCAGCCCGGGGGGCAACACTGAAGCTTTCTTT
cdr3_aa: CASSPGGNTEAFF
v_call: TRBV7-8
clone_size: .
d_call: .
j_call: TRBJ1-1

cdr3_nt: TGCAGCGTTGTCCCTGGCGGCAGTTCGGCTAACTATGGCTACACCTTC
cdr3_aa: CSVVPGGSSANYGYTF
v_call: TRBV29-1
clone_size: once
d_call: .
j_call: TRBJ1-2

cdr3_nt: TGCAGTGCTAGTACGCCCGTTTCCGGGGATAATTCACCCCTCCACTTT
cdr3_aa: CSASTPVSGDNSPLHF
v_call: TRBV20-1
clone_size: once
d_call: .
j_call: TRBJ1-6

cdr3_nt: TGTGCCAGCAGTGAAAACCGGGGCAGCCATCAGCCCCAGCATTTT
cdr3_aa: CASSENRGSHQPQHF
v_call: TRBV6-1
clone_size: .
d_call: .
j_call: TRBJ1-5

cdr3_nt: TGTGCCAGCAGTGACTCCCCAGGGATGAACACTGAAGCTTTCTTT
cdr3_aa: CASSDSPGMNTEAFF
v_call: TRBV6-4
clone_size: .
d_call: .
j_call: TRBJ1-1

cdr3_nt: TGTGCCAGTAGTACCGGGGTTGTGGGCAATCAGCCCCAGCATTTT
cdr3_aa: CASSTGVVGNQPQHF
v_call: TRBV19
clone_size: .
d_call: .
j_call: TRBJ1-5

cdr3_nt: TGTGCCAGCAGCACACACTTAGGAAACTATGAGCAGTACTTC
cdr3_aa: CASSTHLGNYEQYF
v_call: TRBV11-2
clone_size: .
d_call: .
j_call: TRBJ2-7

cdr3_nt: TGTGCCAGCAGCTTAGGACAGGGGTTTGAGGGCTACACCTTC
cdr3_aa: CASSLGQGFEGYTF
v_call: TRBV11-2
clone_size: once
d_call: TRBD1
j_call: TRBJ1-2